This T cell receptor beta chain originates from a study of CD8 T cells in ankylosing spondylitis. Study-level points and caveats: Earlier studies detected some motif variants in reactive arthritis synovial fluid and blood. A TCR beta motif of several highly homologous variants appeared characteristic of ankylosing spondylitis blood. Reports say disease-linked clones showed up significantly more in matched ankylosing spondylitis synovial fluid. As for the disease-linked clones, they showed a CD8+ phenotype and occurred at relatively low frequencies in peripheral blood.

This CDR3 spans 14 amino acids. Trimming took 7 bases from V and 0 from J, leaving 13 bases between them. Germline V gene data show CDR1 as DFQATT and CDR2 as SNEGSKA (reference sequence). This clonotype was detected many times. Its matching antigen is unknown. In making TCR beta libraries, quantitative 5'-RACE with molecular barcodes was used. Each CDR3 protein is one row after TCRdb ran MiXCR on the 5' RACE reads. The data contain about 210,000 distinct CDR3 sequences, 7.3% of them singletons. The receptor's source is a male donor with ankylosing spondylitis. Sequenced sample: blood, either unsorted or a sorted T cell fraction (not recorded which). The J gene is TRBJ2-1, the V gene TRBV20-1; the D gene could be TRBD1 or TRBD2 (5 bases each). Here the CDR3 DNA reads TGCAGTGTTACCGGGGCCAGCTCCTACAATGAGCAGTTCTTC. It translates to CSVTGASSYNEQFF.